The 9 T cell receptor beta chains in this list originate from one sample, sequenced in a study of blood T cell repertoires in COVID-19. Sequenced by immunoSEQ multiplex PCR; TCRdb stores in-frame clones only, minus some. The repertoire has around 450,000 clones, about 89% of them found once; the top ten carry roughly 4%. The sequenced material came from peripheral blood. The source is a woman younger than 45 with acute or convalescent COVID-19.

The J gene is TRBJ2-1, the V gene TRBV6-6; TRBD1 matches at 9 bases. Germline loops: CDR1 MNHNY, CDR2 SVGAGI (reference sequence). There are 16 residues in the CDR3. The J segment lost 2 bases and the V segment lost 6 bases, leaving 8 bases of the junction unmatched. The CDR3 protein is CASSPAGTGTYNEQFF. CDR3 coding DNA: TGTGCCAGCAGCCCAGCCGGGACAGGGACCTACAATGAGCAGTTCTTC.

This clone was counted between two and nine times. This chain uses TRBV19 with TRBJ1-6, with TRBD1 matching over 9 bases. CDR1 and CDR2 from the germline V gene are LNHDA and SQIVND (reference sequence). Trimming took 6 bases from V and 7 from J; bases not matched to a gene: 10. CDR3 size: 16 residues. CDR3 region: CASSLQGQGGNSPLHF. For the CDR3, the DNA is TGTGCCAGTAGCCTCCAGGGACAGGGAGGCAATTCACCCCTCCACTTT.

This clone was picked up one time. V is TRBV28 and J is TRBJ1-5; D possibly corresponds to TRBD1 (6 bases). The germline CDR1 and CDR2 sequences are MDHEN and SYDVKM. The V end was cut by 7 bases, the J end by 6 bases, with 19 bases between. This CDR3 contains 15 residues. CDR3 DNA sequence: TGTGCCAGCAACTTGGGTTCAGGGGTGGGTCAGCCCCAGCATTTT. This sequence encodes CASNLGSGVGQPQHF.

The chain employs TRBV4-1 and TRBJ1-2; D is unclear. The V gene lost 3 bases and the J gene lost 3 bases, with 14 bases spanning the gap. Germline CDR1 is MGHRA and CDR2 is YSYEKL. The CDR3 is 15 residues long. The CDR3 DNA reads as TGCGCCAGCAGCCATGGAGGACCCGGGGACTATGGCTACACCTTC. This encodes CASSHGGPGDYGYTF.

V and J are TRBV7-9 and TRBJ1-3, with D tentatively TRBD1 (6 bases). The CDR3 spans 16 residues. V was shortened by 6 bases and J by 0 bases, with 15 bases between the two germline ends. Germline CDR1 and CDR2: SEHNR and FQNEAQ (reference sequence). The CDR3 protein is CASSPRTDSSGNTIYF. For the CDR3, the DNA is TGTGCCAGCAGTCCTCGGACAGACAGCTCTGGAAACACCATATATTTT.

This clone occurred once. V and J are TRBV3-1 (or the pseudogene TRBV3-2) and TRBJ1-5; tentative D call: TRBD1 (6 bases). Trimming removed 0 bases at V and 7 bases at J, with 10 bases between. The CDR3 totals 14 residues. Germline assignment: CDR1 LGHDT and CDR2 YNNKEL (reference sequence). The CDR3 DNA reads as TGTGCCAGCAGCCAAGATATGGACAGACAGCCCCAGCATTTT. It specifies CASSQDMDRQPQHF.

The chain combines TRBV10-3 with TRBJ1-2; 9 nucleotides match TRBD1. After removal of 6 bases from V and 1 base from J, the junction contained 3 bases not matched to a gene. The CDR3 loop spans 14 amino acids. Per the germline V gene, CDR1 is ENHRY and CDR2 is SYGVKD. This CDR3 reads CAISGTGSNYGYTF. Written as DNA, the CDR3 is TGTGCCATCAGCGGGACAGGGAGTAACTATGGCTACACCTTC.

This clone was counted between two and nine times. J is TRBJ1-6 and V is TRBV5-8, with D tentatively TRBD1 (6 bases). From germline, CDR1 is SGHTS and CDR2 YDEGEE. The CDR3 length is 15 residues. V was cut by 3 bases and J by 7 bases, with 14 bases left in between. The CDR3 loop is CASSSQGAVNSPLHF. The CDR3 DNA reads as TGTGCCAGCAGCTCACAGGGCGCAGTCAATTCACCCCTCCACTTT.

The chain is built from TRBV5-6 and TRBJ1-5, with D uncertain. The germline V gene encodes CDR1 SGHDT and CDR2 YYEEEE. The CDR3 consists of 16 residues. The V end lost 0 bases, the J end lost 2 bases, and 12 bases lay between the germline ends. Written as DNA, the CDR3 is TGTGCCAGCAGCTTGGCCACGGGAGGCGGCAATCAGCCCCAGCATTTT. Translated: CASSLATGGGNQPQHF.